This T cell receptor beta chain was sequenced during a study of regulatory dendritic cells for organ transplantation. Using immunoSEQ multiplex PCR, the repertoire was profiled, and TCRdb retains in-frame clones only, with some absent. This table has under 45,000 clones, 85% to 90% appearing once. The sample comprised naive CD4+ T cells from blood. Subset reported: CD45RA+ naive T cells. The clonotype originates from a human donor in good health.

For the CDR3, the DNA is TGTGCCTGTTCAAAGAGCTCCTACAATGAGCAGTTCTTC. Its translation is CACSKSSYNEQFF. The chain joins TRBV30 to TRBJ2-1; D gene unclear. This CDR3 has 13 amino acids. Germline V gene data show CDR1 as GTSNPN and CDR2 as SVGIG (reference sequence). The V end was cut by 6 bases, the J end by 0 bases, with 9 bases between.